This entry features one T cell receptor (beta chain) sequence. Its specificity is not known. The sample originates from a study of cytomegalovirus exposure and HLA in healthy donors. Study results and caveats: A cluster of highly shared sequence variants was likely a sequencing artifact. HLA allele associations emerged for 15,000 to 20,000 TCR beta sequences in a later analysis, at 0.05 false discovery rate.

The CDR3 covers 12 residues. V was clipped by 1 base and J by 9 bases, with 11 bases between them. Germline loops: CDR1 SGHRS, CDR2 YFSETQ. Amplification used 60 Vbeta primers and 13 Jbeta primers. Profiled with immunoSEQ multiplex PCR; TCRdb holds only in-frame clones, not every one. This table has 100,000 to 130,000 clones, roughly three quarters appearing once. This sequence originates from a young man in good health and CMV-seronegative. The sequenced material came from PBMCs. The chain employs TRBV5-1 and TRBJ2-7, with D unclear. CDR3 sequence (DNA): TGCGCCAGCAGCTTGAACCAGTTGGTGCAGTACTTC. This sequence encodes CASSLNQLVQYF.